This TCR beta chain was identified in a study of T cell changes during pregnancy in multiple sclerosis. This clone was seen more than once but under ten times. Germline CDR1 is SNHLY and CDR2 is FYNNEI. Trimming cost V 7 bases and J 7 bases; bases outside gene matches: 5. The CDR3 totals 12 residues. Sequenced by immunoSEQ multiplex PCR; TCRdb stores in-frame clones only, minus some. The sample has about 60,000 clones, around 90% seen once. The chain uses TRBV2 and TRBJ2-7, with TRBD2 matching over 9 bases. Sample: CD4+ T cells from peripheral blood mononuclear cells, taken in the second trimester of pregnancy. The sequence was collected from a female donor with multiple sclerosis, enrolled in a pregnancy study. This CDR3 is CASKGLAGEQYF. In DNA form, the CDR3 reads TGTGCCAGCAAGGGACTAGCTGGGGAGCAGTACTTC. Full variable domain (outside the CDR3, taken from reference TRBV2 and TRBJ2-7): EPEVTQTPSHQVTQMGQEVILRCVPISNHLYFYWYRQILGQKVEFLVSFYNNEISEKSEIFDDQFSVERPDGSNFTLKIRSTKLEDSAMYFCASKGLAGEQYFGPGTRLTVT.